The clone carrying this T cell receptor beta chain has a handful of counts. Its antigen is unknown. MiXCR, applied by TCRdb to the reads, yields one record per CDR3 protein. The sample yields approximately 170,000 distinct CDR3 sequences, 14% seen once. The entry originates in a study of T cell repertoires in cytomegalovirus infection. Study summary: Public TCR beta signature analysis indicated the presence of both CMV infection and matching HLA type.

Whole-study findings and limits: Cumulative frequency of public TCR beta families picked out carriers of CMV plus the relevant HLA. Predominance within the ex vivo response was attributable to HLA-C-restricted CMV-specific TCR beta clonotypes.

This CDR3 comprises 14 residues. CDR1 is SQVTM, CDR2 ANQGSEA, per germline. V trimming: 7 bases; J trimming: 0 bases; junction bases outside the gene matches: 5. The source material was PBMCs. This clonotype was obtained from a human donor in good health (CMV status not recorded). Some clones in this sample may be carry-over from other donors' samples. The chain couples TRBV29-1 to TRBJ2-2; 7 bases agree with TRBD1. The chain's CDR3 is CSAGTVANTGELFF. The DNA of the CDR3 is TGCAGCGCCGGGACAGTCGCGAACACCGGGGAGCTGTTTTTT.